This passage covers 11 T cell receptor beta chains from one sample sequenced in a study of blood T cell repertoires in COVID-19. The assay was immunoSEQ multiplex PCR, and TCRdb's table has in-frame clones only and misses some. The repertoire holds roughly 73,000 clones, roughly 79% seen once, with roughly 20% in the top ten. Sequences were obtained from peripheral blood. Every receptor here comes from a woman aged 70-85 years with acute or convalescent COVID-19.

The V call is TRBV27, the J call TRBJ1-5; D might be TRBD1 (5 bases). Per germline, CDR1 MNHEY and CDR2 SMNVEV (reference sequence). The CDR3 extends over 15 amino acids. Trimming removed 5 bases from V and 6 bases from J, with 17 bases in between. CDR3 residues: CASSRGDSGFQPQHF. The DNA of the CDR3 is TGTGCCAGCAGTCGGGGGGACTCAGGGTTTCAGCCCCAGCATTTT.

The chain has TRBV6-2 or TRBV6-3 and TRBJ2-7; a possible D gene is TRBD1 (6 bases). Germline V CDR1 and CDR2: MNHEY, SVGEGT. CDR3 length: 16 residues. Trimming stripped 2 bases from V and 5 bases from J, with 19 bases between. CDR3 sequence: CASSYPGQTRGNEQYF. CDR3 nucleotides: TGTGCCAGCAGTTACCCTGGACAGACCCGAGGGAACGAGCAGTACTTC.

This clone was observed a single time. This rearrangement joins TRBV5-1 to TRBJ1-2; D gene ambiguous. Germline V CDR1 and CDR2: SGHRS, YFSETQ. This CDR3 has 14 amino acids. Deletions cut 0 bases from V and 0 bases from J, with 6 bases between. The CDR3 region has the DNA TGCGCCAGCAGCTTGGGTCTATCTAACTATGGCTACACCTTC. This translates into CASSLGLSNYGYTF.

In nucleotides, the CDR3 is TGTGCCAGTAGTAGGCAGGGGGCGCGGAGCAATCAGCCCCAGCATTTT. Translation: CASSRQGARSNQPQHF. The chain recombines TRBV19 with TRBJ1-5, with 8 bases fitting TRBD1. This CDR3 is built from 16 residues. The ends lost 4 bases at V and 1 base at J; junction bases unmatched: 6. Germline V gene sequence: CDR1 LNHDA, CDR2 SQIVND (reference sequence).

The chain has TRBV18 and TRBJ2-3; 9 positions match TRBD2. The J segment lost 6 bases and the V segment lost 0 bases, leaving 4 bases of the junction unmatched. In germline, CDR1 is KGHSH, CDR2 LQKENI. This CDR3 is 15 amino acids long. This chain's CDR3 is CASSPPLAGTDTQYF. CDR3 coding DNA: TGTGCCAGCTCACCACCGCTAGCGGGAACGGATACGCAGTATTTT.

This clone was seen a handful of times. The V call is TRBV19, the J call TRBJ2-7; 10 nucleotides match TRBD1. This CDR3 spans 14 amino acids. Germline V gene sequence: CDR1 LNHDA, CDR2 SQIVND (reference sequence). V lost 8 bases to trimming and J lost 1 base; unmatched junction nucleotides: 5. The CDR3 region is CASRTGQGSYEQYF. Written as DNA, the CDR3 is TGTGCCAGTCGCACGGGACAGGGGTCCTACGAGCAGTACTTC.

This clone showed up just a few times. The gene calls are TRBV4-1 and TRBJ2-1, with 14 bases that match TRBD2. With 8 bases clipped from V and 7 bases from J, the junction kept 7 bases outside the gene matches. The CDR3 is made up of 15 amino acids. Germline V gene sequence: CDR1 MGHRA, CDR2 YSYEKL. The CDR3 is CASRKGTSGRNEQFF. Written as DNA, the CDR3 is TGCGCCAGCCGAAAAGGGACTAGCGGGAGAAATGAGCAGTTCTTC.

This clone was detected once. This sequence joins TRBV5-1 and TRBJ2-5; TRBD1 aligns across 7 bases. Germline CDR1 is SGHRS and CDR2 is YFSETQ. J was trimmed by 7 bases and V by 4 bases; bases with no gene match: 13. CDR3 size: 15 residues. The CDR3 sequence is CASSTGTVDGVTQYF. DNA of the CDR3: TGCGCCAGCAGCACCGGGACAGTTGATGGGGTGACCCAGTACTTC.

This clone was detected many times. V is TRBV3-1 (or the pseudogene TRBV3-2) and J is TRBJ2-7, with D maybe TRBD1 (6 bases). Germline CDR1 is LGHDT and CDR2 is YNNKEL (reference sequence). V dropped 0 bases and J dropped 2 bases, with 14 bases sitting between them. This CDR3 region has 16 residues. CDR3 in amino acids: CASSQELSGAAYEQYF. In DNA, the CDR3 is TGTGCCAGCAGCCAAGAGTTGTCAGGGGCCGCCTACGAGCAGTACTTC.

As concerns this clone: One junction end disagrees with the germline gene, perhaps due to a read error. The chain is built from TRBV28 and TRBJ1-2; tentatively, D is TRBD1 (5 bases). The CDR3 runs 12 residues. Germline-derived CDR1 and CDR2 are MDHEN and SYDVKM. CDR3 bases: TGTGCCAGCAGTTTAGACAGTTATGACTACACCTTC. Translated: CASSLDSYDYTF.

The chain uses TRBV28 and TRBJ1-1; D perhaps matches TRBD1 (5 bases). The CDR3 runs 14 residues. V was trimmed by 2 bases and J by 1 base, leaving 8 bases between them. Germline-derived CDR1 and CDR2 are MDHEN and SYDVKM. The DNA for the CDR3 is TGTGCCAGCAGTTTAGGGGGGACGAACACTGAAGCTTTCTTT. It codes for CASSLGGTNTEAFF.